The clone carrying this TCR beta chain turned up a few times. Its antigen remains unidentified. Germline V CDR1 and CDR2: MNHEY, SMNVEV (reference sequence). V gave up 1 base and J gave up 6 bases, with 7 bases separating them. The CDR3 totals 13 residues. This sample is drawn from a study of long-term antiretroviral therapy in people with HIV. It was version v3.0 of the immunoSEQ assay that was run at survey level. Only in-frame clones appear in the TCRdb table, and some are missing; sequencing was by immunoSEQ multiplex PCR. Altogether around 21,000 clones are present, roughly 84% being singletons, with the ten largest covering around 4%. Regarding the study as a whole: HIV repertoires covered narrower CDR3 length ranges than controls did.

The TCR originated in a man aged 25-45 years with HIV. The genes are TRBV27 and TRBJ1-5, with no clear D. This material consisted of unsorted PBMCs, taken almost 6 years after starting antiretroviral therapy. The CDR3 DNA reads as TGTGCCAGCAGTTTATTTATCCGTCAGCCCCAGCATTTT. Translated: CASSLFIRQPQHF.